The 9 T cell receptor beta chains below all came from one sample that was sequenced in a study of spatial heterogeneity in lung cancer. Study-wide findings and caveats: Counts of expanded intratumoral alpha and beta TCRs tracked tumor mutation counts.

Time point reported: sample taken at primary tumor resection. A single record per CDR3 protein comes from TCRdb applying MiXCR to the 5' RACE reads. The sample has roughly 3,600 distinct CDR3 sequences, roughly 5% seen once. These TCRs are of unknown antigen specificity. The source material was lung tumor tissue, sampled at surgery. Receptors originate from a female donor with early-stage non-small cell lung cancer.

This clonotype rates as medium-sized. The chain combines TRBV20-1 with TRBJ1-4, with D maybe TRBD1 (6 bases). The CDR3 length is 12 residues. CDR1 is DFQATT and CDR2 is SNEGSKA in the germline V gene (reference sequence). Trimming removed 6 bases at V and 5 bases at J, with 10 bases between. The CDR3 is CSAQGRNEKLFF. DNA of the CDR3: TGCAGTGCACAGGGAAGGAATGAAAAACTGTTTTTT.

This clonotype appeared many times. V gene TRBV15 combines with J gene TRBJ1-3, with unresolved D. Deletions cut 3 bases from V and 5 bases from J, with 14 bases between. This CDR3 region has 15 residues. The V gene's germline CDR1 is LNHNV and CDR2 YYDKDF (reference sequence). DNA for the CDR3: TGTGCCACCAGCAGTCGCGACCGGACGCGAAACACCATATATTTT. It yields the protein CATSSRDRTRNTIYF.

This clonotype is categorized as medium-sized. The chain links TRBV7-2 to TRBJ1-2, with D perhaps TRBD1 (6 bases). Germline CDR1 and CDR2: SGHTA and FQGNSA. CDR3 size: 15 residues. V lost 2 bases to trimming and J lost 4 bases, with 14 bases between them. CDR3 sequence: CASSLTGPGSYGYTF. CDR3 DNA sequence: TGTGCCAGCAGCTTAACAGGGCCAGGGAGCTATGGCTACACCTTC.

In this sample, this clonotype is medium-sized. This chain uses TRBV29-1 with TRBJ1-2, with unresolved D. Germline values: CDR1 SQVTM, CDR2 ANQGSEA. The V and J ends lost 4 bases and 6 bases respectively, with 12 bases between them. The CDR3 extends over 12 amino acids. CDR3: CSVGRGEDGYTF. The CDR3 region has the DNA TGCAGCGTTGGGAGAGGCGAGGATGGCTACACCTTC.

Within the sample, this clonotype is medium-sized. The chain has TRBV7-2 and TRBJ2-7; possibly TRBD2 for D (5 bases). Trimming left V 1 base short and J 5 bases short, with 21 bases between. The germline CDR1 and CDR2 sequences are SGHTA and FQGNSA. The CDR3 is 17 amino acids. CDR3: CASSLETPSRGNHEQYF. In DNA form, the CDR3 reads TGTGCCAGCAGCTTAGAAACCCCCTCCCGGGGAAACCACGAGCAGTACTTC.

This clonotype counts as medium-sized. The chain couples TRBV20-1 to TRBJ2-3, with 14 bases identical to TRBD2. The CDR3 has 17 residues. Germline CDR1 DFQATT, CDR2 SNEGSKA (reference sequence). V gave up 5 bases and J gave up 0 bases; unmatched junction bases: 7. CDR3 in amino acids: CSALTSGRAGSTDTQYF. The CDR3 nucleotides read TGCAGTGCTTTGACTAGCGGGAGGGCCGGGAGCACAGATACGCAGTATTTT.

This clonotype qualifies as medium-sized. The rearrangement uses TRBV5-8 and TRBJ2-1; the D is unclear. Trimming stripped 0 bases from V and 5 bases from J, with 12 bases between. Germline-derived CDR1 and CDR2 are SGHTS and YDEGEE. The CDR3 spans 15 residues. The DNA for the CDR3 is TGTGCCAGCAGCTTGGGAGTTATTGTTCACAATGAGCAGTTCTTC. Protein product: CASSLGVIVHNEQFF.

By share, this clonotype ranks as medium-sized. The chain couples TRBV5-4 to TRBJ1-3, with D uncertain. The CDR3 totals 14 residues. Per germline, CDR1 SGHNT and CDR2 YYREEE (reference sequence). Trimming left V 4 bases short and J 4 bases short, with 12 bases between. CDR3 nucleotide sequence: TGTGCCAGCAGCAAAGCCTCTGAGGGAAACACCATATATTTT. Translated: CASSKASEGNTIYF. The full variable domain, its missing parts supplied by reference TRBV5-4 and TRBJ1-3, is ETGVTQSPTHLIKTRGQQVTLRCSSQSGHNTVSWYQQALGQGPQFIFQYYREEENGRGNFPPRFSGLQFPNYSSELNVNALELDDSALYLCASSKASEGNTIYFGEGSWLTVV.

This clonotype was observed at least ten times. This clone may be a read error of a much larger clone one base away. The chain combines TRBV11-2 with TRBJ2-2, with D maybe TRBD2 (5 bases). The CDR3 extends over 15 amino acids. Germline V lookup: CDR1 SGHAT, CDR2 FQNNGV. The CDR3: CASSQVGSNTGEPFF. The CDR3, as DNA: TGTGCCAGCAGCCAAGTGGGCAGCAACACCGGGGAGCCGTTTTTT.